A selection of T cell receptor beta chains follows, all from one sample in a study of response to subunit inactivated influenza vaccine. From the RT-PCR reads, TCRdb called clonotypes with MiXCR, one entry per CDR3 protein. The table records 300,000 to 350,000 distinct CDR3 sequences, around 20% of them present only once. Specimen: PBMCs from blood, collected about 20 months after vaccination. Receptor source: a man between 50 and 69 years old who received an inactivated influenza vaccine. Each CDR3 is given with its conserved first and last residue. The order of the fields is D gene, V gene, J gene, clone size, CDR3 DNA, CDR3 protein. The D gene is left open where the match is weak. Some rows have no size entry. The others give once, few or many, or a class for an expanded clone.

D: NA; V: TRBV29-1; J: TRBJ2-5; size: NA; DNA: TGCAGCGTTGAAGGGAGACTGGAAGCCTTTGAGACCCAGTACTTC; CDR3: CSVEGRLEAFETQYF
D: NA; V: TRBV4-3; J: TRBJ2-1; size: NA; DNA: TGCGCCAGCAGCCAATTACTAGATAATGAGCAGTTCTTC; CDR3: CASSQLLDNEQFF
D: NA; V: TRBV15; J: TRBJ2-3; size: NA; DNA: TGTGCCACCAGCAGAGCGGGCGCAAGCACAGATACGCAGTATTTT; CDR3: CATSRAGASTDTQYF
D: NA; V: TRBV7-2; J: TRBJ2-2; size: NA; DNA: TGTGCCAGCAGCTTCAGGGGCGGTCTGAGCACCGGGGAGCTGTTTTTT; CDR3: CASSFRGGLSTGELFF
D: NA; V: TRBV19; J: TRBJ1-5; size: NA; DNA: TGTGCCAGTAGTACGACATGGGGCAATCAGCCCCAGCATTTT; CDR3: CASSTTWGNQPQHF
D: TRBD2; V: TRBV7-9; J: TRBJ2-7; size: many; DNA: TGTGCCAGCAGCTTTAGCGGGAGTAGCGACGAGCAGTACTTC; CDR3: CASSFSGSSDEQYF
D: NA; V: TRBV7-8; J: TRBJ2-1; size: few; DNA: TGTGCCAGCAGCCACCCCCCCAATGAGCAGTTCTTC; CDR3: CASSHPPNEQFF
D: NA; V: TRBV14; J: TRBJ2-7; size: once; DNA: TGTGCCAGCAGCCAAGGGAGGTACTCCTACGAGCAGTACTTC; CDR3: CASSQGRYSYEQYF
D: TRBD2; V: TRBV3-1; J: TRBJ2-3; size: NA; DNA: TGTGCCAGCAGCCACGATCTAGCGGGAGTCCGCACAGATACGCAGTATTTT; CDR3: CASSHDLAGVRTDTQYF
D: NA; V: TRBV20-1; J: TRBJ1-1; size: NA; DNA: TGCAGTGCTAGACCCCCTAGGACAGCGGGGACTGAAGCTTTCTTT; CDR3: CSARPPRTAGTEAFF
D: TRBD1; V: TRBV4-1; J: TRBJ2-1; size: few; DNA: TGCGCCAGCAGCCAAGATCCGACAGGGAGTTACAATGAGCAGTTCTTC; CDR3: CASSQDPTGSYNEQFF
D: NA; V: TRBV20-1; J: TRBJ1-2; size: NA; DNA: TGCAGTGCGTTGCTGGACAACTATGGCTACACCTTC; CDR3: CSALLDNYGYTF
D: NA; V: TRBV28; J: TRBJ1-5; size: NA; DNA: TGTGCCAGCAGTCCTGGACAGACAAATCAGCCCCAGCATTTT; CDR3: CASSPGQTNQPQHF
D: NA; V: TRBV2; J: TRBJ1-4; size: few; DNA: TGTGCCAGCAGCAAAGCTGCAACTAATGAAAAACTGTTTTTT; CDR3: CASSKAATNEKLFF
D: NA; V: TRBV20-1; J: TRBJ2-5; size: many; DNA: TGCAGTGCCCAGGGTGCGACCCAGTACTTC; CDR3: CSAQGATQYF
D: TRBD2; V: TRBV30; J: TRBJ2-1; size: once; DNA: TGTGCCTGGAGGGGACCGGGACTAGCGGGAGGGAGCTACAATGAGCAGTTCTTC; CDR3: CAWRGPGLAGGSYNEQFF
D: NA; V: TRBV5-1; J: TRBJ2-7; size: few; DNA: TGCGCCAGCAGCTTGGCCATTGTAAGCGAGCAGTACTTC; CDR3: CASSLAIVSEQYF
D: TRBD1; V: TRBV30; J: TRBJ1-1; size: few; DNA: TGTGCCTGGAGCAGGGACAGGGTGAACACTGAAGCTTTCTTT; CDR3: CAWSRDRVNTEAFF
D: TRBD2; V: TRBV5-1; J: TRBJ2-1; size: NA; DNA: TGCGCCAGCAGCTTGGTTTCCGGACTAGCGGGGGAGAATGAGCAGTTCTTC; CDR3: CASSLVSGLAGENEQFF
D: NA; V: TRBV25-1; J: TRBJ2-1; size: NA; DNA: TGTGCCAGCATGGGGTTGGGAGTGTACAATGAGCAGTTCTTC; CDR3: CASMGLGVYNEQFF
D: NA; V: TRBV27; J: TRBJ2-7; size: few; DNA: TGTGCCAGCAGTTTATCTGGCGGAGGTCCCCACGAGCAGTACTTC; CDR3: CASSLSGGGPHEQYF
D: NA; V: TRBV2; J: TRBJ1-6; size: few; DNA: TGTGCCAGCACTTACAGGGATCGGAATTCACCCCTCCACTTT; CDR3: CASTYRDRNSPLHF
D: NA; V: TRBV29-1; J: TRBJ1-5; size: few; DNA: TGCAGCGTCGACGGGGGGCGCAATCAGCCCCAGCATTTT; CDR3: CSVDGGRNQPQHF
D: TRBD2; V: TRBV11-2; J: TRBJ2-1; size: NA; DNA: TGTGCCAGCAGCTTCGGGGCCTGGAGGACTAGCGGGTCTTCCTACAATGAGCAGTTCTTC; CDR3: CASSFGAWRTSGSSYNEQFF
D: TRBD1; V: TRBV5-1; J: TRBJ1-3; size: NA; DNA: TGCGCCAGCAGCTCGGGACAGGGGGCGCGCGGAAACACCATATATTTT; CDR3: CASSSGQGARGNTIYF
D: NA; V: TRBV9; J: TRBJ2-2; size: NA; DNA: TGTGCCAGCAGCGTAGCTTTGTCGGGGGCGGGCACCGGGGAGCTGTTTTTT; CDR3: CASSVALSGAGTGELFF
D: TRBD1; V: TRBV4-1; J: TRBJ2-7; size: NA; DNA: TGCGCCAGCAGCCAAGCCGGGACAGGGAAAGACGAGCAGTACTTC; CDR3: CASSQAGTGKDEQYF
D: NA; V: TRBV12-3/TRBV12-4; J: TRBJ2-7; size: NA; DNA: TGTGCCAGCCAGGGTCTGAAGTACGAGCAGTACTTC; CDR3: CASQGLKYEQYF
D: TRBD1; V: TRBV15; J: TRBJ2-5; size: few; DNA: TGTGCCACCAGCAGAACCGACTTACAGGGGAAAGAGACCCAGTACTTC; CDR3: CATSRTDLQGKETQYF
D: NA; V: TRBV30; J: TRBJ2-7; size: NA; DNA: TGTGCCTGGAGGGGAGGCCACGAGCAGTACTTC; CDR3: CAWRGGHEQYF
D: NA; V: TRBV5-4; J: TRBJ2-7; size: few; DNA: TGTGCCAGCAGCCCCTCCCGGGGGGAGCAGTACTTC; CDR3: CASSPSRGEQYF
D: TRBD1; V: TRBV6-1; J: TRBJ1-1; size: few; DNA: TGTGCCAGCAAAGCCGGGACAGGGGCGGGTGAAGCTTTCTTT; CDR3: CASKAGTGAGEAFF
D: NA; V: TRBV5-5; J: TRBJ1-1; size: NA; DNA: TGTGCCAGCAGCTGGATGTTTAACACTGAAGCTTTCTTT; CDR3: CASSWMFNTEAFF
D: NA; V: TRBV28; J: TRBJ1-5; size: many; DNA: TGTGCCACCAGAGCTTGGGTAAGCAATCAGCCCCAGCATTTT; CDR3: CATRAWVSNQPQHF
D: NA; V: TRBV7-6; J: TRBJ2-3; size: few; DNA: TGTGCCAGCAGCTTAGTAGTGGGTCGCACAGATACGCAGTATTTT; CDR3: CASSLVVGRTDTQYF
D: TRBD2; V: TRBV5-6; J: TRBJ2-5; size: few; DNA: TGTGCCAGCAGCAGGGGACTAGAACAAGAGACCCAGTACTTC; CDR3: CASSRGLEQETQYF
D: NA; V: TRBV4-3; J: TRBJ1-3; size: many; DNA: TGCGCCAGCAGCCAAGACACAGCACTCTCTGGAAACACCATATATTTT; CDR3: CASSQDTALSGNTIYF
D: NA; V: TRBV12-3/TRBV12-4; J: TRBJ2-7; size: NA; DNA: TGTGCCAGCAGTACCGCTTACACCGGGACATTTAATGAGCAGTACTTC; CDR3: CASSTAYTGTFNEQYF
D: TRBD1; V: TRBV20-1; J: TRBJ2-4; size: few; DNA: TGCAGTGCAGACGCCGGGACAGGGGGGTACATTCAGTACTTC; CDR3: CSADAGTGGYIQYF
D: NA; V: TRBV20-1; J: TRBJ2-2; size: few; DNA: TGCAGTGCTAAACAGGGAACCGGGGAGCTGTTTTTT; CDR3: CSAKQGTGELFF
D: TRBD2; V: TRBV29-1; J: TRBJ2-2; size: few; DNA: TGCAGCGTCGCCTCCGGGACTACCACCGGGGAGCTGTTTTTT; CDR3: CSVASGTTTGELFF
D: NA; V: TRBV20-1; J: TRBJ1-5; size: few; DNA: TGCAGTGCTAGAGATTGGGGGGGAGTCCAGCCCCAGCATTTT; CDR3: CSARDWGGVQPQHF
D: NA; V: TRBV11-2; J: TRBJ1-6; size: NA; DNA: TGTGCCAGCAGAGCACCCCTCACAAAAAGTAATTCACCCCTCCACTTT; CDR3: CASRAPLTKSNSPLHF
D: TRBD1; V: TRBV11-2; J: TRBJ1-1; size: few; DNA: TGTGCCAGCAGCCTTCCGGGACAGGGGCAAGCTTTCTTT; CDR3: CASSLPGQGQAFF
D: NA; V: TRBV13; J: TRBJ1-2; size: few; DNA: TGTGCCAGCAGCTTAGGTCTTTTTCGGGGAGGCTACACCTTC; CDR3: CASSLGLFRGGYTF